This T cell receptor beta chain is from a study of blood T cell repertoires in COVID-19. The CDR3 covers 14 residues. The germline V and J ends were trimmed by 5 bases and 4 bases, with 11 bases remaining between them. Germline V CDR1 and CDR2: MNHNY, SVGAGI (reference sequence). The method was immunoSEQ multiplex PCR; TCRdb's version includes in-frame clones alone and lacks a portion of them. The sample includes 200,000 to 250,000 clones, roughly 90% seen only once; the top ten take 10%. The clonotype comes from a man in his late teens or twenties with acute COVID-19. The specimen sequenced was PBMCs or T cells enriched from blood (not recorded which). This chain links TRBV6-6 with TRBJ2-2; maybe TRBD1 (6 bases). The CDR3 bases are TGTGCCAGCAGTGCGGACAGTGCCACCGGGGAGCTGTTTTTT. Encoded protein: CASSADSATGELFF.